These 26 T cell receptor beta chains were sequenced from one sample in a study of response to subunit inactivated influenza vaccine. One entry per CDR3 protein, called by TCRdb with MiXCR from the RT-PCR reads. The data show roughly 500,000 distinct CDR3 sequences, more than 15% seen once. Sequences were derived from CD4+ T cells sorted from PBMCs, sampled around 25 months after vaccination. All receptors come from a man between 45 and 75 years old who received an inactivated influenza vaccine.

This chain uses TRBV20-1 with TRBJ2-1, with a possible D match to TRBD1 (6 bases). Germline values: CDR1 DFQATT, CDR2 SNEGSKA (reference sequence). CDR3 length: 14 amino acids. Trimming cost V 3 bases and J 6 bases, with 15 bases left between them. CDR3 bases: TGCAGTGCTAGCAGGGGATGGAGTAGCAATGAGCAGTTCTTC. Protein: CSASRGWSSNEQFF.

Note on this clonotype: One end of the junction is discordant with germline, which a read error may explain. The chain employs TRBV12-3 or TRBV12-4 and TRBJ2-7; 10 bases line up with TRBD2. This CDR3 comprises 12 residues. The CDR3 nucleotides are TGTGCCAGCAGCTCGGGACTAGCGTGTTATGACTTC. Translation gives CASSSGLACYDF.

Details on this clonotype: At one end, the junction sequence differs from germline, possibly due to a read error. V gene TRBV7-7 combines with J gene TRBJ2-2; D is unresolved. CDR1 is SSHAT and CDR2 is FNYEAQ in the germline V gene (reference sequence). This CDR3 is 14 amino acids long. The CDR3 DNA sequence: TGTGCTAGCAGCTTATCTCAGGAGACCGGGGAGCTGTTTTTT. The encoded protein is CASSLSQETGELFF. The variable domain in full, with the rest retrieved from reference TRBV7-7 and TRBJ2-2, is GAGVSQSPRYKVTKRGQDVTLRCDPISSHATLYWYQQALGQGPEFLTYFNYEAQPDKSGLPSDRFSAERPEGSISTLTIQRTEQRDSAMYRCASSLSQETGELFFGEGSRLTVL.

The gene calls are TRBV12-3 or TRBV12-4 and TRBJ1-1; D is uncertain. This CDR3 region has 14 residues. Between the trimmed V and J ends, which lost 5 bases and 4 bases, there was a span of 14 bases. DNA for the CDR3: TGTGCCAGCAGTCCGACGGGAGGTCCCACTGAAGCTTTCTTT. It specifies CASSPTGGPTEAFF.

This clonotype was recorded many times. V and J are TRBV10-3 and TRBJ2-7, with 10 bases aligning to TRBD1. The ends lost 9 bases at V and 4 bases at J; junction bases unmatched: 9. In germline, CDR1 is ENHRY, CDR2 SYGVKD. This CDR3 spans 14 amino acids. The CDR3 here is CAIRYDRGHYEQYF. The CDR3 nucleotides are TGTGCCATACGTTACGACAGGGGGCATTACGAGCAGTACTTC.

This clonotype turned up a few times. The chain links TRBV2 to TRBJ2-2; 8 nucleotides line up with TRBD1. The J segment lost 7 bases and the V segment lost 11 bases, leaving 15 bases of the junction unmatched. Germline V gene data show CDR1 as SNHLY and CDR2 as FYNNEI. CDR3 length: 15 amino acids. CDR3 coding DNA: TGTGCCTGGAGAGAACAGGACAGGGAGGACGGGGAGCTGTTTTTT. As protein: CAWREQDREDGELFF.

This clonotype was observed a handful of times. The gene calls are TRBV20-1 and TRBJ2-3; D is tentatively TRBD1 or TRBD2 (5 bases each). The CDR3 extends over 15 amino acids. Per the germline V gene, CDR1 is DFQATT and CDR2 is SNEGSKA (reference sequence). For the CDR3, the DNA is TGCACTTCCGGGGACCCGCGTGTGGGAGCAGATACGCAGTATTTT. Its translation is CTSGDPRVGADTQYF.

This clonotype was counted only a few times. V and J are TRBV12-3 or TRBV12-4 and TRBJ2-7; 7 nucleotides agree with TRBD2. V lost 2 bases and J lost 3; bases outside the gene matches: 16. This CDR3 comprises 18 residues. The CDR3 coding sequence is TGTGCCAGCAGTTTAAAATCGTGGGAGGGCCGGGGGGTCTACGAGCAGTACTTC. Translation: CASSLKSWEGRGVYEQYF.

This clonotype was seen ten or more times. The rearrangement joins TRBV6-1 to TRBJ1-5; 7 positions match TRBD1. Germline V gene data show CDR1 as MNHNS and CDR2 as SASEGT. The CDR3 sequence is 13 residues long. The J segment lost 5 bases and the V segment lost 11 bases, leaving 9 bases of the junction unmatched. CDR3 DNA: TGTGCCTCGAAACAGGGGAATGATCAGCCCCAGCATTTT. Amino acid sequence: CASKQGNDQPQHF.

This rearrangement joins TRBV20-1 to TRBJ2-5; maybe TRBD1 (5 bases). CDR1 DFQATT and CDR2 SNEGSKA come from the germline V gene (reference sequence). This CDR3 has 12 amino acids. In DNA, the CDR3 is TGCCTTGTAGGGCAGGGAATAGAGACCCAGTACTTC. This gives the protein CLVGQGIETQYF.

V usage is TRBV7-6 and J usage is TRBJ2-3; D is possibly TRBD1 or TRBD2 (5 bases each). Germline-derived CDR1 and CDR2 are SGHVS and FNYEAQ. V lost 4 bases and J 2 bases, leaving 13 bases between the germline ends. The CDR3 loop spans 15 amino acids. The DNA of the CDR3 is TGTGCCAGCAGCTCCCGGACGGGGCTCACAGATACGCAGTATTTT. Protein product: CASSSRTGLTDTQYF.

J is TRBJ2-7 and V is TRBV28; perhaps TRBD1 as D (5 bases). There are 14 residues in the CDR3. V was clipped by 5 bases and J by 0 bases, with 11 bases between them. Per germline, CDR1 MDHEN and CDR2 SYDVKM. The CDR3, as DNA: TGTGCCAGCAGTACACAGGTTCCCTCCTACGAGCAGTACTTC. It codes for CASSTQVPSYEQYF.

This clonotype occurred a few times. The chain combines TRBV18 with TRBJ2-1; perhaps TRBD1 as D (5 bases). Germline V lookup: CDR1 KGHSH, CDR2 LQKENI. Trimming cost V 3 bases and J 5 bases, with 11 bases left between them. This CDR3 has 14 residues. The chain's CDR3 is CASSPGRQNNEQFF. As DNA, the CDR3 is TGTGCCAGCTCACCCGGAAGACAGAACAATGAGCAGTTCTTC.

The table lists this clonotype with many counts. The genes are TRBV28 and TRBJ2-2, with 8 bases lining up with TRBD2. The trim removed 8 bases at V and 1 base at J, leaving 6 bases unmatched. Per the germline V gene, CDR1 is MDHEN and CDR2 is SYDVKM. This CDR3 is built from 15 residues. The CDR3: CASSGGPMNTGELFF. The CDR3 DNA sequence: TGTGCCAGCTCGGGGGGGCCCATGAACACCGGGGAGCTGTTTTTT.

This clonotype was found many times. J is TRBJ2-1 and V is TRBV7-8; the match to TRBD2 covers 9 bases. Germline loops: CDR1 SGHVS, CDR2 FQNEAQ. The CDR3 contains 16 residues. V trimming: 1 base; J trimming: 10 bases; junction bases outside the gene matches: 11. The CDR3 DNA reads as TGTGCCAGCAGCTTAGGGGCTAGCGGGACCCCCTTGGAGCAGTTCTTC. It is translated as CASSLGASGTPLEQFF.

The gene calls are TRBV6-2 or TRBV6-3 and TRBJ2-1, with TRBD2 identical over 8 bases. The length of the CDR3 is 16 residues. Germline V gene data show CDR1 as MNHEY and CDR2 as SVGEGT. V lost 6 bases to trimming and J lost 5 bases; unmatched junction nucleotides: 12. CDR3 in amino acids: CASSRGWSSGHNEQFF. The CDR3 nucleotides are TGTGCCAGCAGCCGAGGTTGGTCTAGCGGGCACAATGAGCAGTTCTTC.

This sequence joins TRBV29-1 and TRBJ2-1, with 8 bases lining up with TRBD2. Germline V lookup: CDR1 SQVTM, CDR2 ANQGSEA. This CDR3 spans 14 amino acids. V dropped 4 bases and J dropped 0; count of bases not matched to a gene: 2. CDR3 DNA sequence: TGCAGCGTTGCCGGGAGGGTCTCCTACAATGAGCAGTTCTTC. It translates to CSVAGRVSYNEQFF.

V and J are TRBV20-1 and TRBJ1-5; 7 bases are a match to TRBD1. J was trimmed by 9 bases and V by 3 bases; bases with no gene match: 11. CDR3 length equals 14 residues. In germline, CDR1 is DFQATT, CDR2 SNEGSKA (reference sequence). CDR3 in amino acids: CSASGQGVHGPQHF. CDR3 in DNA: TGCAGTGCTAGCGGGCAGGGGGTACATGGGCCCCAGCATTTT.

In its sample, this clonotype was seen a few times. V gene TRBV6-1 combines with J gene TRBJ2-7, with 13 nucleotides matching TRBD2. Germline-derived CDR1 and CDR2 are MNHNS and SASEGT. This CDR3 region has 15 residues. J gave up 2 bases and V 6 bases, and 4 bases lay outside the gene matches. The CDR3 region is CASSQTSGGTYEQYF. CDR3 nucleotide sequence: TGTGCCAGCAGCCAGACTAGCGGGGGGACCTACGAGCAGTACTTC.

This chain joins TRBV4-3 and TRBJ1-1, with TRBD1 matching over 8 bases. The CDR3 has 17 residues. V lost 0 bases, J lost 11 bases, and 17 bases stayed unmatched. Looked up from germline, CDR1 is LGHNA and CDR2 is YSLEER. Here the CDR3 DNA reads TGCGCCAGCAGCCAAGACCCTCTGACAGGGGATATACTGAAGGCTTTCTTT. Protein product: CASSQDPLTGDILKAFF.

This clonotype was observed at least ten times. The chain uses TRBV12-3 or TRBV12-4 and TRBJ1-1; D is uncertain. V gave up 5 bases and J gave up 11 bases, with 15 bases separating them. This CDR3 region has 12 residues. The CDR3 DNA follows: TGTGCCAGCAGTCTGGACCCCCTCGCGGCTTTCTTT. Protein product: CASSLDPLAAFF.

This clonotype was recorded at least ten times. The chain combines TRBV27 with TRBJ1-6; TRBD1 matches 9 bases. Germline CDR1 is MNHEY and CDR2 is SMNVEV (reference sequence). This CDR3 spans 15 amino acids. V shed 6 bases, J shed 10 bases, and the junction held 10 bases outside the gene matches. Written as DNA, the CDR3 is TGTGCCAGCAGACCCACCGGGACAGGGTCCTCACCCCTCCACTTT. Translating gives CASRPTGTGSSPLHF.

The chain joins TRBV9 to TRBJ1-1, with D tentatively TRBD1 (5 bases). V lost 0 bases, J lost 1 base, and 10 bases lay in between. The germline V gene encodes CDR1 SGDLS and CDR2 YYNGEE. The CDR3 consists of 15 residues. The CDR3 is CASSVDQGGNTEAFF. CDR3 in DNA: TGTGCCAGCAGCGTAGATCAGGGAGGGAACACTGAAGCTTTCTTT.

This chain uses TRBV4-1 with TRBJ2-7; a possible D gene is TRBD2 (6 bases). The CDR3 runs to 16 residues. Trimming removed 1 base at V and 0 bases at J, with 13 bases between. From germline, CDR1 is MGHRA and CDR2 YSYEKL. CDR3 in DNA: TGCGCCAGCAGCCAAGGCCTGGGAGGAAGCTCCTACGAGCAGTACTTC. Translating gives CASSQGLGGSSYEQYF.

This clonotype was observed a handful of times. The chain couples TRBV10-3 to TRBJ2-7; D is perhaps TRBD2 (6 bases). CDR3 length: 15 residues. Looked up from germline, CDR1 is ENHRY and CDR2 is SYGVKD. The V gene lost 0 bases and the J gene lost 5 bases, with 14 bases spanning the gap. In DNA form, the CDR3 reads TGTGCCATCAGTGAGTCTGGCGGACTAAGCAACGAGCAGTACTTC. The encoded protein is CAISESGGLSNEQYF.

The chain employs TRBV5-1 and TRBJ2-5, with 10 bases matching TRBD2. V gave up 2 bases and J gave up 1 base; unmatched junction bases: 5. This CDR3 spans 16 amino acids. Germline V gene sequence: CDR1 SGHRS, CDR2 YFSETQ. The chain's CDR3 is CASSLSSGSSQETQYF. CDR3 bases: TGCGCCAGCAGCTTATCTAGCGGGAGCTCCCAAGAGACCCAGTACTTC.